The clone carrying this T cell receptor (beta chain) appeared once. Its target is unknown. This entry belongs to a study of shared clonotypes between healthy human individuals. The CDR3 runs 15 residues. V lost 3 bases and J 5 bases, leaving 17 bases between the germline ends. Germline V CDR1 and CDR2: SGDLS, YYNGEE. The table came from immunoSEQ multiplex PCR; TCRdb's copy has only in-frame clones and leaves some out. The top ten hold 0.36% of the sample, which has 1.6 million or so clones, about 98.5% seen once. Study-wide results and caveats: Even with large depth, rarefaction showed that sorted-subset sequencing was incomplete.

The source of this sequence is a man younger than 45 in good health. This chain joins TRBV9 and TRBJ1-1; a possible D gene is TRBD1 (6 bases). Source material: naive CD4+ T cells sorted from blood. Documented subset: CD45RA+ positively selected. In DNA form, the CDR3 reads TGTGCCAGCAGCGCCCAGGGTCAGGGGAGGACTGAAGCTTTCTTT. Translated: CASSAQGQGRTEAFF.